This T cell receptor beta chain originates from a study of radiation and T cells in renal cell carcinoma. Overall study: Nephrectomy followed 15 Gy stereotactic body radiation by 4 weeks.

Germline assignment: CDR1 SGHTA and CDR2 FQGNSA. This CDR3 is built from 15 residues. Losses at the gene ends were 3 bases for V and 6 bases for J; bases not matched to a gene: 8. Only in-frame clones appear in the TCRdb table, and some are missing; sequencing was by immunoSEQ multiplex PCR. This sample carries approximately 140,000 clones, about 87% of them seen once, and the ten largest clones take roughly 4%. This sample's time point: baseline pretreatment blood. Indicated treatment: 15 Gy SBRT to primary tumor, nephrectomy 4 weeks later. Serial blood draws occurred at baseline and 2 and 4 weeks post-SBRT.

The receptor's source is a woman between 65 and 79 years old with renal cell carcinoma. The chain employs TRBV7-2 and TRBJ2-7; 10 bases are a match to TRBD1. The sequencing here drew on blood, taken from a patient whose treatment included radiotherapy and nephrectomy. The CDR3 region has the DNA TGTGCCAGCAGCTTGGGGACAGGGGTCTTTTCCGAGCAGTACTTC. Amino acid sequence: CASSLGTGVFSEQYF.